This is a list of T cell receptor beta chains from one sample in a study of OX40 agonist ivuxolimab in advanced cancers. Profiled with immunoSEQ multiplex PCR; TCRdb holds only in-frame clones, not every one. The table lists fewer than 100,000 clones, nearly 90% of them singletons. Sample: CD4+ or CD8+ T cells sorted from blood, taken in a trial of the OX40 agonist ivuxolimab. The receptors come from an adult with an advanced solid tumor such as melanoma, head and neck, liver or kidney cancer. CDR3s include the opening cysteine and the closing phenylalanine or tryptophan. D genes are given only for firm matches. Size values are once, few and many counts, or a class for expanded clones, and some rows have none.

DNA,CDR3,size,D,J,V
TGTGCCAGCAGCCCCGACGGCAGCACAGATACGCAGTATTTT,CASSPDGSTDTQYF,.,.,TRBJ2-3,TRBV7-9
TGTGCCAGCAGCCGGGCGCAGGTAGGGGCCCAGTACTTC,CASSRAQVGAQYF,.,.,TRBJ2-5,TRBV5-5
TGTGCCAGCAGCCCCCGGGACACAGACTACGAGCAGTACTTC,CASSPRDTDYEQYF,.,.,TRBJ2-7,TRBV7-9
TGTGCCAGCAGTTTAGAGGGGACCAAAAACATTCAGTACTTC,CASSLEGTKNIQYF,.,.,TRBJ2-4,TRBV28
TGTGCCAGCAGCCATTCCGGGGCCTACAATGAGCAGTTCTTC,CASSHSGAYNEQFF,.,.,TRBJ2-1,TRBV7-6
TGCAGCGTTGAAGTCCCCAAGGGACAGGGGTATGGCTACACCTTC,CSVEVPKGQGYGYTF,.,TRBD1,TRBJ1-2,TRBV29-1
TGTGCCAGCAGCCAAGTGGGCCGGTATTCCGGTACGCAGTATTTT,CASSQVGRYSGTQYF,.,.,TRBJ2-3,TRBV14
TGTGCCCTAGCGGGAGGCCAGTACAATGAGCAGTTCTTC,CALAGGQYNEQFF,once,TRBD2,TRBJ2-1,TRBV30
TGTGCCAGTAATTTTGGGGGACGCACAGATACGCAGTATTTT,CASNFGGRTDTQYF,.,.,TRBJ2-3,TRBV19
TGTGCCAGCAGCTTGCAAGCCTATGGCTACACCTTC,CASSLQAYGYTF,.,.,TRBJ1-2,TRBV5-6
TGTGCCAGCTCACCACAAGACTATGGCTACACCTTC,CASSPQDYGYTF,.,.,TRBJ1-2,TRBV18
TGTGCCAGCAGTGAAGGGAATACGCAGTATTTT,CASSEGNTQYF,.,.,TRBJ2-3,TRBV2
TGTGCCAGCAGCTTAACCTTCAGGGTGGACTATGGCTACACCTTC,CASSLTFRVDYGYTF,once,.,TRBJ1-2,TRBV7-2
TGTGCCAGCAGCTTAGGACAGGGGGCTTTGTACGAGCAGTACTTC,CASSLGQGALYEQYF,.,TRBD1,TRBJ2-7,TRBV7-9
TGTGCCAGCAGCTTTGGTCAGGCCCAAGAGACCCAGTACTTC,CASSFGQAQETQYF,.,.,TRBJ2-5,TRBV11-2
TGTGCCAGCAGCTTACAGGGAGGGGTTAATGAAAAACTGTTTTTT,CASSLQGGVNEKLFF,.,.,TRBJ1-4,TRBV7-3
TGTGCCAGCAGCCAATTTAGGGGGGAAAAACTGTTTTTT,CASSQFRGEKLFF,.,.,TRBJ1-4,TRBV16
TGTGCCAGCAGCTTAGCTTGGGGGTCTGGAAACACCATATATTTT,CASSLAWGSGNTIYF,.,.,TRBJ1-3,TRBV11-2
TGTGCCAGCAATACGAGGGACTTCGCGCCCCAGCATTTT,CASNTRDFAPQHF,.,.,TRBJ1-5,TRBV2
TGTGCCAGCAGCTTGTCGGGGGGAAGCACAGATACGCAGTATTTT,CASSLSGGSTDTQYF,.,TRBD2,TRBJ2-3,TRBV5-4
TGTGCCAGCAGCCAAGATTTCCGGCAGGAGCAAGAGACCCAGTACTTC,CASSQDFRQEQETQYF,.,.,TRBJ2-5,TRBV4-2
TGCGCCAGCAGCTTGTCGGGACCTGGCGAGCTGTTTTTT,CASSLSGPGELFF,.,.,TRBJ2-2,TRBV5-1
TGTGCCAGCAGTGTGGGCAGCCCTATTCAGCCCCAGCATTTT,CASSVGSPIQPQHF,.,.,TRBJ1-5,TRBV2
TGTGCCAGCAGCTTAGGGGGCGGGAGTTTCTACAATGAGCAGTTCTTC,CASSLGGGSFYNEQFF,.,TRBD2,TRBJ2-1,TRBV7-2